The entry below gives a single T cell receptor (beta chain) sequence along with its context. These data are taken from a study of blood T cell repertoires in COVID-19. Seattle's cohort entered during active infection and was followed longitudinally. Here immunoSEQ multiplex PCR was the method, and the copy in TCRdb shows in-frame clones only, minus some. This repertoire shows 150,000 to 200,000 clones, 80% to 85% found once; its top ten account for roughly 7.5%. V shed 6 bases, J shed 5 bases, and the junction held 15 bases outside the gene matches. The germline gives CDR1 DFQATT, CDR2 SNEGSKA (reference sequence). This CDR3 has 17 residues.

Sequencing was done on a sample of peripheral blood. This sequence joins TRBV20-1 and TRBJ2-3, with 12 bases aligning to TRBD2. This TCR came from a woman aged 70-85 years with COVID-19, enrolled during active disease. The CDR3: CSASPSGRGRGVDTQYF. The CDR3, as DNA: TGCAGTGCCAGTCCTAGCGGGAGGGGTCGGGGTGTAGATACGCAGTATTTT.